This entry features one T cell receptor beta chain sequence. This sample stems from a study of blood T cell repertoires in COVID-19. Study-wide context: Samples taken during acute and convalescent COVID-19 were collected in the United States, Italy and Spain.

The protocol was immunoSEQ multiplex PCR, while the TCRdb copy is restricted to in-frame clones and leaves out a portion. The table lists about 190,000 clones, approximately 81% of them singletons. Germline V CDR1 and CDR2: SNHLY, FYNNEI. V was cut by 2 bases and J by 3 bases, with 6 bases left in between. The CDR3 spans 13 residues. The chain recombines TRBV2 with TRBJ2-3; D is unresolved. The specimen sequenced was peripheral blood. The sequence was obtained from a human donor in a cohort sampled during active COVID-19. CDR3: CASSEQTTDTQYF. DNA of the CDR3: TGTGCCAGCAGTGAACAAACAACAGATACGCAGTATTTT.